The 18 T cell receptor beta chains presented below share a single source sample, sequenced in a study of radiotherapy plus CTLA-4 blockade in lung cancer. This table comes from immunoSEQ multiplex PCR, and its TCRdb copy is limited to in-frame clones, with some not included. The sample records about 49,000 clones, 85% being singletons. The starting material was peripheral blood, obtained from a patient treated with radiotherapy plus ipilimumab. These receptors were collected from a human donor with non-small cell lung cancer whose response to radiotherapy plus ipilimumab could not be evaluated.

The chain combines TRBV7-9 with TRBJ1-2; D unclear. The CDR3 consists of 14 residues. Per germline, CDR1 SEHNR and CDR2 FQNEAQ (reference sequence). V lost 0 bases, J lost 2 bases, and 7 bases lay in between. The CDR3 protein is CASSLAPGNYGYTF. The CDR3 DNA sequence: TGTGCCAGCAGCTTAGCGCCGGGGAACTATGGCTACACCTTC.

The chain carries TRBV15 and TRBJ1-2; a possible D gene is TRBD1 (6 bases). Germline V gene lookup returns CDR1 LNHNV and CDR2 YYDKDF (reference sequence). Trimming cost V 1 base and J 7 bases, with 13 bases left between them. This CDR3 contains 14 residues. The CDR3 region is CATSRVGGAAGYTF. CDR3 nucleotide sequence: TGTGCCACCAGCAGAGTGGGGGGGGCGGCTGGCTACACCTTC.

The rearrangement uses TRBV30 and TRBJ1-1, with no clear D. Germline V CDR1 and CDR2: GTSNPN, SVGIG (reference sequence). Trimming left V 0 bases short and J 10 bases short, with 15 bases between. The CDR3 sequence is 13 residues long. For the CDR3, the DNA is TGTGCCTGGAGTGTACTGGGCGGGGATAGAGCTTTCTTT. Translated, it gives CAWSVLGGDRAFF.

V gene TRBV7-6 combines with J gene TRBJ2-5; maybe TRBD2 (5 bases). The J call may be in error: the DNA end matches TRBJ2-7 better. The germline V gene has CDR1 SGHVS and CDR2 FNYEAQ. There are 14 residues in the CDR3. The CDR3 DNA is TGTGCCAGCAGCTATCGAAGGGAGAACTACGAGCAGTACTTC. Translation: CASSYRRENYEQYF.

The chain has TRBV28 and TRBJ2-7; a weak D match, TRBD1 (6 bases). Deletions cut 2 bases from V and 9 bases from J, with 17 bases between. The CDR3 runs to 14 residues. Per germline, CDR1 MDHEN and CDR2 SYDVKM. CDR3 DNA: TGTGCCAGCAGTTTACCCTCTGACAGGACTGGGCAGTACTTC. Translated: CASSLPSDRTGQYF.

This chain joins TRBV7-3 and TRBJ2-1, with TRBD2 as a possible D gene (5 bases). V was clipped by 5 bases and J by 6 bases, with 17 bases between them. This CDR3 contains 15 residues. Germline V gene lookup returns CDR1 SGHTA and CDR2 FQGTGA. DNA of the CDR3: TGTGCCAGCAGCGCACTAGTGGACTTGGGCAATGAGCAGTTCTTC. Protein product: CASSALVDLGNEQFF. Complete variable domain (other parts from reference TRBV7-3 and TRBJ2-1): GAGVSQTPSNKVTEKGKYVELRCDPISGHTALYWYRQSLGQGPEFLIYFQGTGAADDSGLPNDRFFAVRPEGSVSTLKIQRTERGDSAVYLCASSALVDLGNEQFFGPGTRLTVL.

The rearrangement joins TRBV7-3 to TRBJ1-1; a possible D gene is TRBD1 (5 bases). Trimming took off 3 bases at V and 1 base at J, with 6 bases between the two ends. This CDR3 has 13 amino acids. Germline V gene data show CDR1 as SGHTA and CDR2 as FQGTGA. CDR3 nucleotide sequence: TGTGCCAGCAGCTTTCAGGGGAACACTGAAGCTTTCTTT. It translates to CASSFQGNTEAFF.

The rearrangement links TRBV2 to TRBJ2-5; no firm D call. CDR1 and CDR2 from the germline V gene are SNHLY and FYNNEI. The CDR3 covers 12 residues. V was pared by 7 bases and J by 3 bases, with 9 bases between. CDR3 residues: CASKASEETQYF. CDR3 DNA: TGTGCCAGCAAAGCGTCGGAAGAGACCCAGTACTTC.

The V and J genes are TRBV27 and TRBJ1-1; TRBD1 is a possible D gene (6 bases). The ends were cut back, 6 bases at V and 0 bases at J, with 26 bases in the middle. Germline V gene lookup returns CDR1 MNHEY and CDR2 SMNVEV (reference sequence). The CDR3 is 19 residues long. The CDR3 loop is CASSTLIPDRSLMNTEAFF. DNA for the CDR3: TGTGCCAGCAGCACCCTAATTCCTGACAGGTCACTCATGAACACTGAAGCTTTCTTT.

The chain uses TRBV19 and TRBJ1-1; no definite D call. This CDR3 is built from 14 residues. Trimming stripped 5 bases from V and 0 bases from J, with 10 bases between. Germline V gene data show CDR1 as LNHDA and CDR2 as SQIVND (reference sequence). The CDR3 DNA follows: TGTGCCAGTAGTTTCACAGCTATGAACACTGAAGCTTTCTTT. Amino acids: CASSFTAMNTEAFF. The full variable domain, rest sourced from reference TRBV19 and TRBJ1-1, is DGGITQSPKYLFRKEGQNVTLSCEQNLNHDAMYWYRQDPGQGLRLIYYSQIVNDFQKGDIAEGYSVSREKKESFPLTVTSAQKNPTAFYLCASSFTAMNTEAFFGQGTRLTVV.

The rearrangement joins TRBV25-1 to TRBJ2-7; TRBD1 agrees at 8 bases. The germline CDR1 and CDR2 sequences are MGHDK and SYGVNS. V trimming: 5 bases; J trimming: 6 bases; junction bases outside the gene matches: 3. The CDR3 extends over 12 amino acids. The CDR3 is CASSPGGGEQYF. Here the CDR3 DNA reads TGTGCCAGCAGTCCAGGGGGCGGCGAGCAGTACTTC.

The chain employs TRBV18 and TRBJ1-1; 7 nucleotides align to TRBD1. From germline, CDR1 is KGHSH and CDR2 LQKENI. After removal of 4 bases from V and 3 bases from J, the junction contained 8 bases not matched to a gene. The CDR3 covers 15 residues. CDR3 residues: CASSRFSTGDTEAFF. Written as DNA, the CDR3 is TGTGCCAGCTCACGATTCTCAACAGGGGACACTGAAGCTTTCTTT.

This chain links TRBV18 with TRBJ1-1; TRBD1 aligns across 7 bases. Looked up from germline, CDR1 is KGHSH and CDR2 is LQKENI. The CDR3 covers 15 residues. Germline trimming cut 3 bases from V and 5 bases from J; bases unmatched to any gene: 9. CDR3 DNA sequence: TGTGCCAGCTCACCGGGCAGTAGGGGGCTTACTGAAGCTTTCTTT. Its protein is CASSPGSRGLTEAFF.

The chain has TRBV6-5 and TRBJ1-4, with TRBD1 matching over 7 bases. The CDR3 spans 12 residues. Germline loops: CDR1 MNHEY, CDR2 SVGAGI. Trimming removed 4 bases from V and 7 bases from J; junction bases left unmatched: 0. The CDR3 DNA follows: TGTGCCAGCAGTTCAGGGGGTGAAAAACTGTTTTTT. Its protein is CASSSGGEKLFF.

CDR3 DNA sequence: TGTGCTAGTGGTTTGGTGATTACAGACAGTCGGACTGAAGCTTTCTTT. This sequence encodes CASGLVITDSRTEAFF. This sequence joins TRBV12-5 and TRBJ1-1; D possibly corresponds to TRBD1 (5 bases). The CDR3 is made up of 16 amino acids. Deletions cut 0 bases from V and 5 bases from J, with 16 bases between. CDR1 and CDR2 (germline): LGHNT, FRNRAP.

The gene calls are TRBV7-8 and TRBJ2-1; 7 nucleotides match TRBD2. The CDR3 totals 15 residues. J was trimmed by 9 bases and V by 4 bases; bases with no gene match: 12. The germline gives CDR1 SGHVS, CDR2 FQNEAQ. DNA of the CDR3: TGTGCCAGCAGCTCGCCCCAGGGCGGGAGAACTGAGCAGTTCTTC. It is translated as CASSSPQGGRTEQFF.

The chain combines TRBV12-5 with TRBJ2-3, with 9 bases that match TRBD2. Trimming at V came to 9 bases and at J to 4 bases, leaving 2 bases not matched to a gene. CDR1 is LGHNT and CDR2 is FRNRAP in the germline V gene. This CDR3 region has 12 residues. CDR3 sequence (DNA): TGTGCTAGCGCGGGAGGGCCAGATACGCAGTATTTT. This sequence encodes CASAGGPDTQYF.

This clone was observed a handful of times. CDR3 region: CASSLNWQGHGYTF. Here the CDR3 DNA reads TGTGCCAGCAGCTTAAACTGGCAGGGCCATGGCTACACCTTC. The chain joins TRBV11-2 to TRBJ1-2; D is possibly TRBD1 (5 bases). Looked up from germline, CDR1 is SGHAT and CDR2 is FQNNGV. The CDR3 runs to 14 residues. Trimming took off 2 bases at V and 6 bases at J, with 13 bases between the two ends.